The 10 T cell receptor beta chains in this list originate from one sample, sequenced in a study of CD8 T cells in Susac syndrome (dated by TCRdb to between 2018 and 2020). Library creation used the immunoSEQ multiplex PCR assay. RNA was extracted using the RNeasy kit, and about 0.5 to 1 ug of the RNA was reverse transcribed with random hexamers. TCRdb ran its own pipeline on the public reads, namely fastp trimming at Q25 and MiXCR clone calling, and kept in-frame beta chains. Merged by CDR3 protein, the rows form single entries marked with the most common genes and DNA. Here the sample has around 70,000 distinct CDR3 sequences; approximately 94% occur a single time. 0.5% to 0.7% of the sample is held by the ten biggest clonotypes. The specimen was CD8+ T cells from PBMCs. All receptors derive from a human donor with multiple sclerosis.

This clonotype showed up just once. The chain is built from TRBV2 and TRBJ2-7, with D perhaps TRBD1 (6 bases). This CDR3 spans 14 amino acids. Germline values: CDR1 SNHLY, CDR2 FYNNEI. V was pared by 5 bases and J by 1 base, with 12 bases between. CDR3 bases: TGTGCCAGCAGTCCCGAGCAGGGGTCCTACGAGCAGTACTTC. Translating gives CASSPEQGSYEQYF.

V gene TRBV11-2 combines with J gene TRBJ2-1; TRBD1 matches 8 bases. This CDR3 comprises 16 residues. CDR1 SGHAT and CDR2 FQNNGV come from the germline V gene. The J segment lost 8 bases and the V segment lost 4 bases, leaving 13 bases of the junction unmatched. This CDR3 reads CASSSGTGGLEDEQFF. Written as DNA, the CDR3 is TGTGCCAGCAGCTCTGGGACAGGTGGTCTGGAGGATGAGCAGTTCTTC.

The count of this clonotype is one. The chain carries TRBV7-3 and TRBJ2-3; D unclear. The CDR3 is 16 residues long. V was trimmed by 4 bases and J by 1 base, leaving 15 bases between them. CDR1 and CDR2 (germline): SGHTA, FQGTGA. This chain's CDR3 is CASSSTPVGGTDTQYF. The CDR3, as DNA: TGTGCCAGCAGCTCAACACCCGTTGGGGGCACAGATACGCAGTATTTT.

J is TRBJ2-1 and V is TRBV7-9, with D uncertain. V was trimmed by 5 bases and J by 9 bases, leaving 5 bases between them. The length of the CDR3 is 10 residues. The germline gives CDR1 SEHNR, CDR2 FQNEAQ (reference sequence). Here the CDR3 DNA reads TGTGCCAGCAGCGTGGGTGAGCAGTTCTTC. Protein product: CASSVGEQFF.

In this sample, this clonotype turned up once. As DNA, the CDR3 is TGTGCCAGCAAGGGGCCCTACGAGCAGTACTTC. Its translation: CASKGPYEQYF. The V call is TRBV27, the J call TRBJ2-7; possible D gene TRBD1, 5 bases. The CDR3 is 11 amino acids. V shed 7 bases and J shed 2 bases, with 6 bases lying between them. CDR1 MNHEY and CDR2 SMNVEV come from the germline V gene (reference sequence).

Of note for this clonotype: A much larger clone differs by one base, so this may be a read error. The chain carries TRBV20-1 and TRBJ2-1, with TRBD2 matching 7 bases. This CDR3 is 15 amino acids long. The trim removed 1 base at V and 1 base at J, leaving 4 bases unmatched. Germline V CDR1 and CDR2: DFQATT, SNEGSKA (reference sequence). CDR3 sequence (DNA): TGCAGTGCTAGAGGGGTGGGAGGGTCCTACAATGAGCAGTTCTTC. As protein: CSARGVGGSYNEQFF.

V is TRBV3-1 and J is TRBJ2-5; D possibly corresponds to TRBD1 (7 bases). Germline lookup yields CDR1 LGHDT and CDR2 YNNKEL (reference sequence). V was pared by 7 bases and J by 2 bases, with 20 bases between. The CDR3 runs to 16 residues. CDR3 residues: CASIPRRGHEQETQYF. The CDR3 DNA reads as TGTGCCAGCATCCCAAGGAGGGGGCATGAACAAGAGACCCAGTACTTC.

The V gene is TRBV27, the J gene TRBJ2-3; D remains unclear. Germline CDR1 is MNHEY and CDR2 is SMNVEV (reference sequence). There are 14 residues in the CDR3. V shed 1 base and J shed 6 bases, with 11 bases lying between them. Here the CDR3 reads CASSLLSGFDTQYF. The CDR3 DNA sequence: TGTGCCAGCAGTTTATTGTCTGGGTTTGATACGCAGTATTTT.

CDR3 in amino acids: CASSFPAGRDGTDTQYF. In DNA form, the CDR3 reads TGTGCCAGCAGCTTCCCCGCCGGCAGGGATGGGACAGATACGCAGTATTTT. This chain links TRBV3-1 with TRBJ2-3; D might be TRBD1 (5 bases). Germline V CDR1 and CDR2: LGHDT, YNNKEL (reference sequence). V was pared by 5 bases and J by 3 bases, with 21 bases between. This CDR3 comprises 17 residues.

The chain joins TRBV29-1 to TRBJ2-7; no clear D. V shed 6 bases and J shed 3 bases, with 9 bases lying between them. The CDR3 sequence is 11 residues long. Looked up from germline, CDR1 is SQVTM and CDR2 is ANQGSEA. Here the CDR3 DNA reads TGCAGCGTGAAAAAAAACTACGAGCAGTACTTC. Amino acid sequence: CSVKKNYEQYF.